A single TCR beta chain is shown here with its context. Antigen unknown. The data originate from a study of molecular identifiers for immune sequencing clone quantification. Study-wide points: In naive cells, clones above 20 RNA copies held under 1% of molecules, whereas in effector cells they held over 98%.

Both previously described methods and listed TCR primers were employed to make bulk TCR libraries. TCRdb re-called the PCR reads with MiXCR, one entry per CDR3 protein. In the table there are approximately 680,000 distinct CDR3 sequences, approximately 24% of which are singletons. CDR3 length: 12 amino acids. The germline CDR1 and CDR2 sequences are LNHDA and SQIVND (reference sequence). The receptor was isolated from a human donor in good health. Some libraries in this study had Jurkat cell RNA spiked in. The material sequenced was naive CD8+ T cells from blood, with Jurkat cell RNA spiked in. Subset defined: FACS-sorted CD8+CD4-CCR7+CD45RA+ naive T cells. The chain is built from TRBV19 and TRBJ1-6; 9 bases agree with TRBD1. The DNA for the CDR3 is TGTGCAGCCGGGACAGGGAATTCACCCCTCCACTTT. Translated: CAAGTGNSPLHF.